This T cell receptor (beta chain) was recovered during a study of T cell repertoires in cytomegalovirus infection. Overall study results and limits: HLA-C-restricted CMV-specific TCR beta clonotypes were dominant in the ex vivo response.

Trimming took off 1 base at V and 1 base at J, with 10 bases between the two ends. The CDR3 loop spans 15 amino acids. CDR1 and CDR2 (germline): KGHSH, LQKENI. Regarding this clonotype: Its antigen is unknown.

A single record per CDR3 protein comes from TCRdb applying MiXCR to the reads. The data contain more than 400,000 distinct CDR3 sequences, approximately 25% of them singletons. The source of this sequence is a human donor in good health (CMV status not recorded). Some clones in this sample may be carry-over from other donors' samples. The chain recombines TRBV18 with TRBJ1-1; D remains ambiguous. Sequenced: PBMCs. CDR3 nucleotide sequence: TGTGCCAGCTCACCACAGAGTCAGAAGAACACTGAAGCTTTCTTT. It translates to CASSPQSQKNTEAFF.